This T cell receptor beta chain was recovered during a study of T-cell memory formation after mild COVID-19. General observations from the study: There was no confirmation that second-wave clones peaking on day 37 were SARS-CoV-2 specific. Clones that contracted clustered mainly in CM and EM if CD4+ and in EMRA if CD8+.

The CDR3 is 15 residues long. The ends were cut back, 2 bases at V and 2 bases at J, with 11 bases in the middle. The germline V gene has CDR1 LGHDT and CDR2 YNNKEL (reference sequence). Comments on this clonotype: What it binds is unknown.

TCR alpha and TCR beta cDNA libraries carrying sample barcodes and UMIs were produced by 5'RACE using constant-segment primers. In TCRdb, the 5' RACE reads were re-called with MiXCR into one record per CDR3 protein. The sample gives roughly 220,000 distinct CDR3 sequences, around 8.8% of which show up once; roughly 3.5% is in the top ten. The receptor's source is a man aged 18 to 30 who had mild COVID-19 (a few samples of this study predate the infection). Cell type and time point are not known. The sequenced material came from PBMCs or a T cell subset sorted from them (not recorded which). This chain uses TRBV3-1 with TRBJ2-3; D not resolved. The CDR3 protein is CASSQTQVDTDTQYF. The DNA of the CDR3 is TGTGCCAGCAGCCAAACCCAGGTTGACACAGATACGCAGTATTTT.